The 14 T cell receptor beta chains presented below share a single source sample, sequenced in a study of T cell changes during pregnancy in multiple sclerosis. The data were produced by immunoSEQ multiplex PCR, yet TCRdb's version contains in-frame clones alone and is incomplete. The table has around 36,000 clones, about 92% seen once; the top ten hold around 1.2%. The input for sequencing was peripheral blood, taken before pregnancy. These receptor sequences come from a female donor with multiple sclerosis, enrolled in a pregnancy study.

The CDR3 sequence is CASSSPGTSVGTYNEQFF. The CDR3 DNA follows: TGTGCCAGCAGTTCCCCCGGGACTAGCGTCGGAACCTACAATGAGCAGTTCTTC. The chain employs TRBV28 and TRBJ2-1; TRBD2 aligns across 10 bases. Losses at the gene ends were 4 bases for V and 2 bases for J; bases not matched to a gene: 11. This CDR3 has 18 amino acids. Germline assignment: CDR1 MDHEN and CDR2 SYDVKM.

The genes are TRBV11-3 and TRBJ2-5; maybe TRBD1 (5 bases). CDR3 length: 14 amino acids. With 4 bases removed from V and 0 bases from J, the gap between germline ends came to 9 bases. Per germline, CDR1 SGHNT and CDR2 YENEEA. The CDR3 region has the DNA TGTGCCAGCAGCTATGACAGTTACCAAGAGACCCAGTACTTC. Residues: CASSYDSYQETQYF.

V gene TRBV19 combines with J gene TRBJ2-2; tentatively, D is TRBD1 (6 bases). In germline, CDR1 is LNHDA, CDR2 SQIVND (reference sequence). CDR3 size: 14 residues. Trimming left V 11 bases short and J 1 base short, with 14 bases between. The CDR3 region is CASRSDRNTGELFF. The CDR3 DNA reads TGTGCCTCACGGTCGGACAGGAACACCGGGGAGCTGTTTTTT.

The rearrangement joins TRBV28 to TRBJ1-1, with D unclear. This CDR3 has 16 residues. Germline V gene lookup returns CDR1 MDHEN and CDR2 SYDVKM. The germline V and J ends were trimmed by 5 bases and 3 bases, with 19 bases remaining between them. The CDR3 spells CASSKNSSPSDTEAFF. The CDR3 DNA sequence: TGTGCCAGCAGTAAGAACTCCTCACCCTCGGACACTGAAGCTTTCTTT.

This clone was found once. The V call is TRBV13, the J call TRBJ2-5; perhaps TRBD1 as D (8 bases). The germline V gene encodes CDR1 PRHDT and CDR2 FYEKMQ (reference sequence). The CDR3 is made up of 16 amino acids. Trimming left V 4 bases short and J 3 bases short, with 18 bases between. The CDR3 coding sequence is TGTGCCAGCAGCTCACGGACAGGGAGGGTGGAAGAGACCCAGTACTTC. Protein product: CASSSRTGRVEETQYF.

The rearrangement joins TRBV5-1 to TRBJ2-3, with a possible D match to TRBD1 (5 bases). CDR1 and CDR2 from the germline V gene are SGHRS and YFSETQ. This CDR3 comprises 13 residues. Trimming left V 4 bases short and J 2 bases short, with 8 bases between. The CDR3 is CASSTGLTDTQYF. The CDR3 region has the DNA TGCGCCAGCAGCACAGGCCTCACAGATACGCAGTATTTT.

The chain has TRBV11-3 and TRBJ2-1; TRBD1 aligns across 7 bases. The CDR3 is made up of 16 amino acids. V lost 0 bases and J lost 7; bases outside the gene matches: 9. Per the germline V gene, CDR1 is SGHNT and CDR2 is YENEEA. CDR3 nucleotide sequence: TGTGCCAGCAGCTTAGAGGGTGCAGGGGGTCGGAATGAGCAGTTCTTC. Residues: CASSLEGAGGRNEQFF.

CDR3 nucleotide sequence: TGTGCCAGTAGAGATGACAGGAACACTGAAGCTTTCTTT. The encoded protein is CASRDDRNTEAFF. The chain has TRBV19 and TRBJ1-1, with D perhaps matching TRBD1 (5 bases). V was pared by 6 bases and J by 1 base, with 9 bases between. The CDR3 has 13 amino acids. Germline-derived CDR1 and CDR2 are LNHDA and SQIVND (reference sequence).

The chain couples TRBV5-6 to TRBJ2-7; D is unresolved. This CDR3 comprises 11 residues. The V gene's germline CDR1 is SGHDT and CDR2 YYEEEE. Trimming took off 7 bases at V and 6 bases at J, with 11 bases between the two ends. CDR3 sequence: CASGGGSEQYF. In DNA form, the CDR3 reads TGTGCCAGCGGTGGCGGATCCGAGCAGTACTTC.

J is TRBJ2-1 and V is TRBV6-1; TRBD1 matches 9 bases. There are 12 residues in the CDR3. Germline V lookup: CDR1 MNHNS, CDR2 SASEGT. J gave up 16 bases and V 7 bases, and 11 bases lay outside the gene matches. CDR3 sequence (DNA): TGTGCCAGCACTACTCAAGGGGACAGGGTTTTCTTC. Translation gives CASTTQGDRVFF.

V is TRBV5-6 and J is TRBJ2-4; TRBD1 aligns across 8 bases. From germline, CDR1 is SGHDT and CDR2 YYEEEE. CDR3 length: 16 residues. With 0 bases clipped from V and 3 bases from J, the junction kept 5 bases outside the gene matches. The CDR3 region is CASSLGQGAVKNIQYF. Here the CDR3 DNA reads TGTGCCAGCAGCTTGGGCCAGGGGGCAGTCAAAAACATTCAGTACTTC.

The V call is TRBV4-3, the J call TRBJ2-7; TRBD2 agrees at 10 bases. This CDR3 is built from 15 residues. Germline trimming cut 4 bases from V and 3 bases from J; bases unmatched to any gene: 6. Per the germline V gene, CDR1 is LGHNA and CDR2 is YSLEER. The CDR3 is CASSLGTSVYYEQYF. CDR3 bases: TGCGCCAGCAGCCTAGGGACTAGCGTATACTACGAGCAGTACTTC.

CDR3 loop: CASSPGTANQPQHF. The CDR3, as DNA: TGTGCCAGCAGCCCGGGGACAGCCAATCAGCCCCAGCATTTT. The chain uses TRBV11-2 and TRBJ1-5; 7 nucleotides align to TRBD1. The CDR3 is 14 amino acids. Germline CDR1 and CDR2: SGHAT and FQNNGV. The J segment lost 3 bases and the V segment lost 5 bases, leaving 4 bases of the junction unmatched.

The CDR3 here is CASSPGAGTNEKLFF. CDR3 in DNA: TGTGCCAGCAGCCCAGGGGCAGGGACTAATGAAAAACTGTTTTTT. The chain joins TRBV9 to TRBJ1-4; tentatively, D is TRBD1 (6 bases). CDR1 is SGDLS and CDR2 is YYNGEE in the germline V gene. The CDR3 totals 15 residues. V gave up 4 bases and J gave up 2 bases, with 12 bases separating them.